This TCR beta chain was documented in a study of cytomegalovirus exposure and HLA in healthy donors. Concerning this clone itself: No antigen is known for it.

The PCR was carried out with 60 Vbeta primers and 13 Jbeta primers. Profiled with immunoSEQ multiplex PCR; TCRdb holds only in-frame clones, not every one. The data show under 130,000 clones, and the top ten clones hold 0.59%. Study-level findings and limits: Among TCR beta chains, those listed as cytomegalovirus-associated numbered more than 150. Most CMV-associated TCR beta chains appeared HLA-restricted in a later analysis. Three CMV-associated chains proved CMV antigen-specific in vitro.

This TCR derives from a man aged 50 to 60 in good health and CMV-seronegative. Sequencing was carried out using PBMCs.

In DNA, the CDR3 is TGCGCCAGCAGCTTGCCCGGGGCGGGAAATGAGCAGTTCTTC. It encodes CASSLPGAGNEQFF. The rearrangement links TRBV5-1 to TRBJ2-1, with a tentative D call TRBD2 (6 bases). The CDR3 has 14 residues. Germline assignment: CDR1 SGHRS and CDR2 YFSETQ. V dropped 1 base and J dropped 7 bases, with 12 bases sitting between them. Drawing the rest from reference TRBV5-1 and TRBJ2-1, the complete variable domain is KAGVTQTPRYLIKTRGQQVTLSCSPISGHRSVSWYQQTPGQGLQFLFEYFSETQRNKGNFPGRFSGRQFSNSRSEMNVSTLELGDSALYLCASSLPGAGNEQFFGPGTRLTVL.